This record looks at one T cell receptor beta chain sequence and its context. Its specificity is unknown. Looked up from germline, CDR1 is SGHNT and CDR2 is YYREEE (reference sequence). Germline trimming cut 1 base from V and 7 bases from J; bases unmatched to any gene: 7. This CDR3 has 16 residues. The data were obtained in a study of shared clonotypes between healthy human individuals. Notes on the study in general: Rarefaction showed that sequencing of sorted subsets was incomplete (despite large depth). Specimens sampled were limited to blood, with tissue repertoires likely differing. Among non-shared clonotypes, generation probabilities were lower than among those shared by all four donors.

The genomic DNA of each subset was split evenly across several immunoSEQ plates. Data came from immunoSEQ multiplex PCR; TCRdb stores just in-frame clones and leaves some out. The data show more than 850,000 clones, 75% to 85% seen once. The sequence was obtained from a man between 18 and 29 years old in good health. Some clones in this sample may be carry-over from other donors' samples. J is TRBJ2-3 and V is TRBV5-4; 12 positions match TRBD2. Sequencing used memory CD4+ T cells from PBMCs. Subset reported: CD45RA-negative fraction. CDR3 coding DNA: TGTGCCAGCAGCTTGCAGACTAGCGGGAGTTCGTATACGCAGTATTTT. Its protein product is CASSLQTSGSSYTQYF.